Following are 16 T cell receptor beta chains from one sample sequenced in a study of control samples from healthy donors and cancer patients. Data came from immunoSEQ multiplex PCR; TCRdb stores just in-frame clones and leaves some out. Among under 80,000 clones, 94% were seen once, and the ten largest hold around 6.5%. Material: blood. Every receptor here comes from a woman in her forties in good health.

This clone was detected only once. This chain's CDR3 is CASSLNGGETQYF. Here the CDR3 DNA reads TGTGCCAGCAGCTTGAATGGAGGGGAGACCCAGTACTTC. The chain links TRBV5-4 to TRBJ2-5; tentative D call: TRBD2 (6 bases). The CDR3 is 13 residues long. Looked up from germline, CDR1 is SGHNT and CDR2 is YYREEE (reference sequence). Trimming shortened V by 1 base and J by 5 bases, and 9 bases separated the two germline ends.

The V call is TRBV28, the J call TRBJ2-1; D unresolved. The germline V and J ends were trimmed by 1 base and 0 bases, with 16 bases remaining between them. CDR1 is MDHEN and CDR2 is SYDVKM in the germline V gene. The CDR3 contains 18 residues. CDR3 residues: CASSLSRTGYSSYNEQFF. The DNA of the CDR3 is TGTGCCAGCAGTTTATCTAGGACGGGCTACAGCTCCTACAATGAGCAGTTCTTC.

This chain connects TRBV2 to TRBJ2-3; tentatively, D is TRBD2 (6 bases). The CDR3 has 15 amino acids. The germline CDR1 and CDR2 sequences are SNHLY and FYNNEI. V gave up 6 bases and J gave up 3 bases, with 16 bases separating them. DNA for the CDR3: TGTGCCAGCAGCTTGGGACTCTACAAAACAGATACGCAGTATTTT. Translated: CASSLGLYKTDTQYF.

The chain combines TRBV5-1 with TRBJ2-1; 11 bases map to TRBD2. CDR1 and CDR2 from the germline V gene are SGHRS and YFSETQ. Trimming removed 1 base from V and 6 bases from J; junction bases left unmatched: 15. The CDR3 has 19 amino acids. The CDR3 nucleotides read TGCGCCAGCAGCTTGCTTCCTTTCACGACTAGCGGGATCGTCAATGAGCAGTTCTTC. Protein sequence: CASSLLPFTTSGIVNEQFF.

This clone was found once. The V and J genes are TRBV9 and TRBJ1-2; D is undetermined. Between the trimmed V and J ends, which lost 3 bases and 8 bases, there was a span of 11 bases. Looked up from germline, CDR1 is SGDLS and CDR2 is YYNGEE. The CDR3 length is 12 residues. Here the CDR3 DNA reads TGTGCCAGCAGCGCTCTCCCCCGGGGCTACACCTTC. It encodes CASSALPRGYTF.

The CDR3 here is CASQARAGYEQYF. The CDR3 coding sequence is TGCGCCAGCCAGGCTAGAGCTGGCTACGAGCAGTACTTC. V gene TRBV4-1 combines with J gene TRBJ2-7; no clear D. The CDR3 has 13 residues. With 8 bases removed from V and 3 bases from J, the gap between germline ends came to 14 bases. Per germline, CDR1 MGHRA and CDR2 YSYEKL.

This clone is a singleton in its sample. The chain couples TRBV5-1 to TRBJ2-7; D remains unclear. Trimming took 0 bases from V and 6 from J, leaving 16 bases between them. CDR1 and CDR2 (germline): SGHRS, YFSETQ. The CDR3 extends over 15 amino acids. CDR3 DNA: TGCGCCAGCAGCTTGGAGTTCGTATCGGCGAGCGAGCAGTACTTC. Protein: CASSLEFVSASEQYF.

CDR3 in amino acids: CATSDSQRGGRGNEQFF. The CDR3 region has the DNA TGTGCCACCAGTGACTCTCAGCGGGGGGGCCGAGGGAATGAGCAGTTCTTC. This chain uses TRBV24-1 with TRBJ2-1; 10 bases line up with TRBD2. The germline V gene encodes CDR1 KGHDR and CDR2 SFDVKD. V lost 4 bases to trimming and J lost 7 bases; unmatched junction nucleotides: 12. This CDR3 has 17 amino acids.

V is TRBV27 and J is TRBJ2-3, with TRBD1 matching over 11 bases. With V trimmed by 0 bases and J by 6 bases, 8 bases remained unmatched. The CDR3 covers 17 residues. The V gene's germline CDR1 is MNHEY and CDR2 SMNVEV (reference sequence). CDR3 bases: TGTGCCAGCAGTTTATCGAGGACAGGGGGCGCAGGGGATACGCAGTATTTT. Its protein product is CASSLSRTGGAGDTQYF.

The CDR3 nucleotides read TGCGCCAGCAGCCCGGGGGCCGGGAGGGATGGCTACACCTTC. This codes for CASSPGAGRDGYTF. This rearrangement joins TRBV5-1 to TRBJ1-2; D may be TRBD1 (6 bases). The CDR3 sequence is 14 residues long. The V gene lost 4 bases and the J gene lost 6 bases, with 16 bases spanning the gap. From germline, CDR1 is SGHRS and CDR2 YFSETQ.

CDR3 sequence: CASSEDQECNEQFF. In DNA, the CDR3 is TGTGCCAGCAGTGAAGACCAGGAATGTAATGAGCAGTTCTTC. V gene TRBV6-1 combines with J gene TRBJ2-1; the D is unclear. V was cut by 1 base and J by 7 bases, with 11 bases left in between. This CDR3 spans 14 amino acids. Germline V lookup: CDR1 MNHNS, CDR2 SASEGT.

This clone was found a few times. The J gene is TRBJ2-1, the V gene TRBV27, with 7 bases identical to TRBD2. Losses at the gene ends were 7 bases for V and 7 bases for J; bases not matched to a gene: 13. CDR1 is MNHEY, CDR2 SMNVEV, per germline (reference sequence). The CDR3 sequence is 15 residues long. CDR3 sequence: CASTRSSGPGNEQFF. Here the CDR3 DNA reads TGTGCCAGCACCCGATCTAGCGGACCGGGTAATGAGCAGTTCTTC.

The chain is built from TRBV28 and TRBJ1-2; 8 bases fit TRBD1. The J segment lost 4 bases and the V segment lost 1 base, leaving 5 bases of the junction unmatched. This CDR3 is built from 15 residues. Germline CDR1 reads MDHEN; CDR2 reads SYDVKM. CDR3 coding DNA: TGTGCCAGCAGTTTATACCAGGGGGCCGGCTATGGCTACACCTTC. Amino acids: CASSLYQGAGYGYTF.

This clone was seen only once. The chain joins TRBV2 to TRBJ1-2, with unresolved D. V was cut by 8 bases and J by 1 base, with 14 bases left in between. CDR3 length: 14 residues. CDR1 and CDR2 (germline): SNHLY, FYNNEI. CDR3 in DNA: TGTGCCAGCGCCCCCGGCGGAAGTAACTATGGCTACACCTTC. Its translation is CASAPGGSNYGYTF.

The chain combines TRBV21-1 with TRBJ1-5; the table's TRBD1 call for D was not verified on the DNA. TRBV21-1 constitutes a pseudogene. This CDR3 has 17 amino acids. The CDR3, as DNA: TGTGCCAGCAGCAAAAATACCGACAGGGGTGGCAATCAGCCCCAGCATTTT. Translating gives CASSKNTDRGGNQPQHF.

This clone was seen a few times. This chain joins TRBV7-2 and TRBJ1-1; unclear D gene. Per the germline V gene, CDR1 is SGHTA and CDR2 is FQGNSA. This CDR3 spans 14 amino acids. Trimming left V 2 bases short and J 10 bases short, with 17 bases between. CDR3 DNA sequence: TGTGCCAGCAGCTTAAATGCAGGCCGCGTGGGAGCTTTCTTT. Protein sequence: CASSLNAGRVGAFF.